Sequencing of this T cell receptor beta chain was carried out in a study of shared clonotypes between healthy human individuals. The protocol was immunoSEQ multiplex PCR, while the TCRdb copy is restricted to in-frame clones and leaves out a portion. Here the sample spans around 1.1 million clones, around three quarters being singletons. The TCR sequence derives from a young man in good health. Some clones in this sample may be carry-over from other donors' samples. The sequencing input was memory CD4+ T cells from PBMCs. The subset denotes: CD45RA-negative fraction.

As DNA, the CDR3 is TGTGCCACCAGCAGAGATTGGCGTCATGAGCAGTTCTTC. Its translation is CATSRDWRHEQFF. The chain uses TRBV15 and TRBJ2-1; D unresolved. This CDR3 spans 13 amino acids. V was clipped by 0 bases and J by 8 bases, with 8 bases between them. CDR1 and CDR2 from the germline V gene are LNHNV and YYDKDF (reference sequence).